This TCR beta chain was captured in a study of T cell responses to AZD1222 COVID-19 vaccine. The assay was immunoSEQ multiplex PCR, and TCRdb's table has in-frame clones only and misses some. The table has around 130,000 clones, 90% to 95% seen once; the top ten hold roughly 6.6%. This CDR3 has 16 amino acids. Trimming removed 1 base from V and 4 bases from J, with 16 bases in between. CDR1 and CDR2 (germline): MNHNS, SASEGT. The specimen comprised peripheral blood, sampled on day 0 of AZD1222 vaccination. The genes are TRBV6-1 and TRBJ1-2; tentative D call: TRBD1 (6 bases). The receptor was isolated from an adult in good health. The CDR3 sequence is CASSEEVYRDIYGYTF. In DNA form, the CDR3 reads TGTGCCAGCAGTGAAGAAGTGTACAGGGATATCTATGGCTACACCTTC.